This record concerns one T cell receptor (beta chain) sequence. The specificity of this receptor is unknown. Per-nucleotide qualities are absent, and no much larger clonotype sits a single base away. This entry comes from a study of T cell changes during pregnancy in multiple sclerosis (dated by TCRdb to about 2019). At the level of the whole study: The study examined how the T cell repertoire changed over the course of pregnancy in women with multiple sclerosis.

CDR1 and CDR2 (MNHNS, SASEGT) derive from the germline V gene. Reading from cysteine to phenylalanine, the CDR3 counts 13 amino acids. The entry retains the CDR3 DNA only, 39 bases that are in frame from base 1. A distance of 8 bases separates the germline ends of V and J, which lose 3 bases and 5 bases respectively. Libraries were constructed by the immunoSEQ multiplex PCR assay. Held by TCRdb, this immuneACCESS table contains in-frame sequences only and omits some clones. Under half of the omission traces to an unresolved V gene where checked; the cause of the rest is unknown. The sample records under 55,000 clones, approximately 91% of which are singletons. 1.4% of the sample comes from the top ten.

The V and J segments used are TRBV6-1 and TRBJ1-5, with the identity of the D gene unclear. The specimen sequenced was PBMCs (not recorded whether the cells were cultured). The sequence came from a female donor with multiple sclerosis, enrolled in a pregnancy study. The nucleotide sequence is TGTGCCAGCAGTGATGGGGTGGATCAGCCCCAGCATTTT. The resulting protein is CASSDGVDQPQHF.